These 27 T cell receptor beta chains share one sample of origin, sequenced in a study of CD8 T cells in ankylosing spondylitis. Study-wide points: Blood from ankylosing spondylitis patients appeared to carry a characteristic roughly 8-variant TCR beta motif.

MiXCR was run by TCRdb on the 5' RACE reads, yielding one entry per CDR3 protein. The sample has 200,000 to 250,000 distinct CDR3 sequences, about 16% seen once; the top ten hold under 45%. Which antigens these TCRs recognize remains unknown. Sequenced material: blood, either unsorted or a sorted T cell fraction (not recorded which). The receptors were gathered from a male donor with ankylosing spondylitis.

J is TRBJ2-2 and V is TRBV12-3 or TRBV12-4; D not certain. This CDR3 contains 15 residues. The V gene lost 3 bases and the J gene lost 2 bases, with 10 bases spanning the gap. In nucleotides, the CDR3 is TGTGCCAGCAGTTTCGGCCAGATTAACACCGGGGAGCTGTTTTTT. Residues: CASSFGQINTGELFF.

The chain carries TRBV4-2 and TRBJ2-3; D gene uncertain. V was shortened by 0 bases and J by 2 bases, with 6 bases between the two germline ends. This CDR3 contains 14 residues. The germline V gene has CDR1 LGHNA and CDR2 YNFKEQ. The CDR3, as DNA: TGTGCCAGCAGCCAAGATTCTTTCACAGATACGCAGTATTTT. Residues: CASSQDSFTDTQYF.

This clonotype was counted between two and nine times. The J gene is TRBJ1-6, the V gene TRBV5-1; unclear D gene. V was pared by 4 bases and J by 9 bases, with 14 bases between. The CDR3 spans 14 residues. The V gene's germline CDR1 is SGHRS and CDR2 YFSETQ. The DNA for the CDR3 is TGCGCCAGCAGCGTGGTCCCCTCATCTTCACCCCTCCACTTT. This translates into CASSVVPSSSPLHF.

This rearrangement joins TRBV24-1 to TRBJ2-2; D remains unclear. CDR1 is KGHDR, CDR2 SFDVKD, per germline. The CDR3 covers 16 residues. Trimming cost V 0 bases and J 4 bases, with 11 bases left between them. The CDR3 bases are TGTGCCACCAGTGATTTGCGGCAGGACGGCACCGGGGAGCTGTTTTTT. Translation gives CATSDLRQDGTGELFF.

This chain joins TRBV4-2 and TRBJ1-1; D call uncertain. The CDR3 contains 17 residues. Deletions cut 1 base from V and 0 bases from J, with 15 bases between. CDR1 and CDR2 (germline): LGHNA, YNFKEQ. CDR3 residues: CASSQVSKGWVNTEAFF. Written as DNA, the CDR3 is TGTGCCAGCAGCCAAGTGAGCAAAGGTTGGGTGAACACTGAAGCTTTCTTT.

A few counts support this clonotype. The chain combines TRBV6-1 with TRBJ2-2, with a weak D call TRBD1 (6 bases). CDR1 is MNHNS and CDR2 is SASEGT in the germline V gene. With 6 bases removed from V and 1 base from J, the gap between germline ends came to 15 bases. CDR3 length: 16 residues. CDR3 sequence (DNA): TGTGCCAGCAGCTCGAACAGGGTTTGGAACACCGGGGAGCTGTTTTTT. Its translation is CASSSNRVWNTGELFF.

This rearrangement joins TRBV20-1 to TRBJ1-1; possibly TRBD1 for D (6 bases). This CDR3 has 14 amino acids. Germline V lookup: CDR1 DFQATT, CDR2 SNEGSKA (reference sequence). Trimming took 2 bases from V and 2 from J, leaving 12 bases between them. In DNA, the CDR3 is TGCAGTGCTAGACCGGGACAAATTAACACTGAAGCTTTCTTT. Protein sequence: CSARPGQINTEAFF.

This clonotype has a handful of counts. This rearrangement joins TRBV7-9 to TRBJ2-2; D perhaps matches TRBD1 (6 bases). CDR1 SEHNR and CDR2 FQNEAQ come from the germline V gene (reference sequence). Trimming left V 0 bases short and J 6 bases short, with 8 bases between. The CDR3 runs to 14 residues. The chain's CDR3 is CASSLAAGAGELFF. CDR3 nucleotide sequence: TGTGCCAGCAGCTTAGCGGCAGGGGCCGGGGAGCTGTTTTTT.

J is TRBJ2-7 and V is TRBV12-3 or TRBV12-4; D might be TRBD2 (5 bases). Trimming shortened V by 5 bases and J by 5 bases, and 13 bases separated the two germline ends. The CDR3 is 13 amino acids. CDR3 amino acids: CASSPGLSDEQYF. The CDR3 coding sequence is TGTGCCAGCAGTCCGGGATTATCAGACGAGCAGTACTTC.

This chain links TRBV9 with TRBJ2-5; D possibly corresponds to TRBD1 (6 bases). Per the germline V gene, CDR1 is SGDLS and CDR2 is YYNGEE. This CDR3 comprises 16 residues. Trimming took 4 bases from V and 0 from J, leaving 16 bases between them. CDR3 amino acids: CASSTRLGTYQETQYF. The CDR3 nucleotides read TGTGCCAGCAGCACCCGCCTCGGGACATACCAAGAGACCCAGTACTTC.

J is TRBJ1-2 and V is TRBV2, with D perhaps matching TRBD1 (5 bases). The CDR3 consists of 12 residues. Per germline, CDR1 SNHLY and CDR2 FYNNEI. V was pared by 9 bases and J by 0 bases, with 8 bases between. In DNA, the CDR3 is TGTGCCAGGGAACAGGCTAACTATGGCTACACCTTC. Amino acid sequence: CAREQANYGYTF. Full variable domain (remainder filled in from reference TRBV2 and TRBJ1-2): EPEVTQTPSHQVTQMGQEVILRCVPISNHLYFYWYRQILGQKVEFLVSFYNNEISEKSEIFDDQFSVERPDGSNFTLKIRSTKLEDSAMYFCAREQANYGYTFGSGTRLTVV.

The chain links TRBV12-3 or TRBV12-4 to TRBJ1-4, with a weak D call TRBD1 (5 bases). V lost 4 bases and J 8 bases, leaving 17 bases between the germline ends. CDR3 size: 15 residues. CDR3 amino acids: CASSSGEVWGEKLFF. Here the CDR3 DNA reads TGTGCCAGCAGTTCCGGAGAGGTCTGGGGGGAAAAACTGTTTTTT.

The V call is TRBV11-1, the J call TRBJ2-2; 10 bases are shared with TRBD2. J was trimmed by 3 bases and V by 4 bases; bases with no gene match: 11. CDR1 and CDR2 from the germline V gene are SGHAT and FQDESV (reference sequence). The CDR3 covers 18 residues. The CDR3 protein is CASSSSSGSLAHTGELFF. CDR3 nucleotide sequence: TGTGCCAGCAGCTCCTCTAGCGGGAGTTTGGCCCACACCGGGGAGCTGTTTTTT.

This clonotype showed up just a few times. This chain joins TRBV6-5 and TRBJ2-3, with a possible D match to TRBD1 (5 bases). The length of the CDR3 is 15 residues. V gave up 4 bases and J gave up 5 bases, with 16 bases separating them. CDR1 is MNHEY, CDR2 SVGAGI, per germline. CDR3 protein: CASSSLAGRGDTQYF. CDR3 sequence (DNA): TGTGCCAGCAGTTCTCTGGCAGGGCGAGGAGATACGCAGTATTTT.

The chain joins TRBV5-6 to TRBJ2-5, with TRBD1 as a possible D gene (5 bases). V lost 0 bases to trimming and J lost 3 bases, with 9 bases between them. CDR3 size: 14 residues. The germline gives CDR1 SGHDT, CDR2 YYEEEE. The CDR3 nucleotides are TGTGCCAGCAGCTTGGCGCAGGGCGAAGAGACCCAGTACTTC. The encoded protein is CASSLAQGEETQYF.

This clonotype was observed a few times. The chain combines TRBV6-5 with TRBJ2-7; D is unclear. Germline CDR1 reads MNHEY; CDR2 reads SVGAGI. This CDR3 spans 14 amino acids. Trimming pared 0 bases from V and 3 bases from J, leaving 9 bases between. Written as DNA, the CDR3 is TGTGCCAGCAGTTACTCGGAGAGCCTCTACGAGCAGTACTTC. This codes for CASSYSESLYEQYF.

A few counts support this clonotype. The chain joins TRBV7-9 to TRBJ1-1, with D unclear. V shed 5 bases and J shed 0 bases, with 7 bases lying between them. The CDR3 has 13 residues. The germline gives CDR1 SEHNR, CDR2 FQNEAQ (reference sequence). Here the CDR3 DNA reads TGTGCCAGCAGCGCCTCAATGAACACTGAAGCTTTCTTT. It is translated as CASSASMNTEAFF.

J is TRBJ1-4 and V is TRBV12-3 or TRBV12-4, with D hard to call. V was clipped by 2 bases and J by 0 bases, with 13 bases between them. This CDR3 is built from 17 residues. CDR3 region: CASSLRRARPTNEKLFF. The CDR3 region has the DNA TGTGCCAGCAGTTTAAGAAGGGCCCGACCAACTAATGAAAAACTGTTTTTT.

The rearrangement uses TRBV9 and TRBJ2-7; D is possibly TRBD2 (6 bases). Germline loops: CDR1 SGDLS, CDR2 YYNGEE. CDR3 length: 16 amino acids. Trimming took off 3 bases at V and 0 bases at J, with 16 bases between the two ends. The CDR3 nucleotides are TGTGCCAGCAGCGCTTATAGCGGACGGGGCTCCTACGAGCAGTACTTC. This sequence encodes CASSAYSGRGSYEQYF.

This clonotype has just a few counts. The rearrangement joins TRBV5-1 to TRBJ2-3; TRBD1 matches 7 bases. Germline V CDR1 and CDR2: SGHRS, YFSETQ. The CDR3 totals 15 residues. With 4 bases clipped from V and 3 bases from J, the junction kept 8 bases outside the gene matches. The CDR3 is CASSELDRSTDTQYF. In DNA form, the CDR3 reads TGCGCCAGCAGCGAACTGGACAGGTCAACAGATACGCAGTATTTT.

The CDR3 DNA follows: TGTGCCAGCAGCCAAGATCTTACTAGTAAAGAGACCCAGTACTTC. This sequence encodes CASSQDLTSKETQYF. The V and J genes are TRBV3-1 and TRBJ2-5, with D perhaps TRBD2 (5 bases). The CDR3 extends over 15 amino acids. Germline V CDR1 and CDR2: LGHDT, YNNKEL (reference sequence). The V end lost 0 bases, the J end lost 3 bases, and 11 bases lay between the germline ends.

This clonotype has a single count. The CDR3 DNA is TGTGCCAGTAGTACGATGGACAGGGACTATGGCTACACCTTC. This translates into CASSTMDRDYGYTF. The chain links TRBV19 to TRBJ1-2; TRBD1 matches at 8 bases. CDR1 LNHDA and CDR2 SQIVND come from the germline V gene (reference sequence). This CDR3 has 14 amino acids. V dropped 4 bases and J dropped 3; count of bases not matched to a gene: 4.

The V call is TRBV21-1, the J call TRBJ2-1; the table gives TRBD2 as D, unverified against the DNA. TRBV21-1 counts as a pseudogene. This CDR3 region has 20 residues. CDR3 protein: CASSKRTTSGGTHLNNEQFF. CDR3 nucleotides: TGTGCCAGCAGCAAACGTACGACTAGCGGGGGGACACATCTGAACAATGAGCAGTTCTTC.

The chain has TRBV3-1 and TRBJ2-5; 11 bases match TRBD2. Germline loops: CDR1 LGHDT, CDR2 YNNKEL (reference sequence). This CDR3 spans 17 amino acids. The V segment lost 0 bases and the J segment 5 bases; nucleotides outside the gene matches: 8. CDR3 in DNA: TGTGCCAGCAGCCAAGACCGGCTAGCGGGAGGTTCTGAGACCCAGTACTTC. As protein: CASSQDRLAGGSETQYF.

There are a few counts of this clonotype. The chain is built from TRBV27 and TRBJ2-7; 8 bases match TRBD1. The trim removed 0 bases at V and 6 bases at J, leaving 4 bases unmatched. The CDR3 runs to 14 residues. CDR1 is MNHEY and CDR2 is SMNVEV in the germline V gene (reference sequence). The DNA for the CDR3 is TGTGCCAGCAGTTTATCCAGGGGGCTGGGCGAGCAGTACTTC. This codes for CASSLSRGLGEQYF.

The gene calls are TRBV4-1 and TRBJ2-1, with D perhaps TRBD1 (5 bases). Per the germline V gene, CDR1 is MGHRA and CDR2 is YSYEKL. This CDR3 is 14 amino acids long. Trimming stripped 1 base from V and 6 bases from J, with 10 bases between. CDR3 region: CASSQVGRGNEQFF. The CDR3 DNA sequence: TGCGCCAGCAGCCAAGTGGGAAGGGGCAATGAGCAGTTCTTC.

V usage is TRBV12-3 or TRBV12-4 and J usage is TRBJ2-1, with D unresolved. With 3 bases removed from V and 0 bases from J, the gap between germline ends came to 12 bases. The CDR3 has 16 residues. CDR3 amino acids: CASSLGNGPSYNEQFF. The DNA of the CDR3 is TGTGCCAGCAGTTTGGGGAACGGTCCCTCCTACAATGAGCAGTTCTTC.